One and the same sample provided the 8 T cell receptor beta chains below, sequenced in a study of cytomegalovirus exposure and HLA in healthy donors. The PCR was carried out with 60 Vbeta primers and 13 Jbeta primers. This table comes from immunoSEQ multiplex PCR, and its TCRdb copy is limited to in-frame clones, with some not included. The sample holds about 130,000 clones. Sequenced: PBMCs. These receptors all stem from a man aged 35-49 years in good health and CMV-seronegative.

This chain links TRBV5-1 with TRBJ1-2; 8 bases map to TRBD1. Trimming removed 4 bases from V and 7 bases from J; junction bases left unmatched: 12. The CDR3 totals 15 residues. From germline, CDR1 is SGHRS and CDR2 YFSETQ. The CDR3 sequence is CASSRNRDRNGGYTF. CDR3 sequence (DNA): TGCGCCAGCAGCCGCAACCGGGACAGGAATGGTGGCTACACCTTC.

The chain is built from TRBV2 and TRBJ2-1, with D maybe TRBD2 (5 bases). The CDR3 runs 13 residues. V was trimmed by 2 bases and J by 15 bases, leaving 17 bases between them. Germline lookup yields CDR1 SNHLY and CDR2 FYNNEI. The CDR3 region is CASSERRPRGGFF. The CDR3 DNA is TGTGCCAGCAGTGAACGGCGGCCCCGTGGAGGGTTCTTC.

In nucleotides, the CDR3 is TGTGCCAGTAGTATTGGACAGTTCTCTGGAAACACCATATATTTT. It yields the protein CASSIGQFSGNTIYF. The chain is built from TRBV19 and TRBJ1-3; a possible D gene is TRBD1 (6 bases). The CDR3 contains 15 residues. Germline CDR1 is LNHDA and CDR2 is SQIVND (reference sequence). Trimming shortened V by 3 bases and J by 0 bases, and 9 bases separated the two germline ends.

V is TRBV5-8 and J is TRBJ2-2, with D tentatively TRBD1 (6 bases). V was trimmed by 3 bases and J by 0 bases, leaving 21 bases between them. Germline V lookup: CDR1 SGHTS, CDR2 YDEGEE. This CDR3 is 19 amino acids long. The CDR3 loop reads CASSYLLGFGTTNTGELFF. CDR3 nucleotide sequence: TGTGCCAGCAGCTACCTGCTCGGGTTCGGGACAACGAACACCGGGGAGCTGTTTTTT.

This rearrangement joins TRBV5-1 to TRBJ2-7; TRBD2 might be the D (6 bases). CDR1 and CDR2 from the germline V gene are SGHRS and YFSETQ. This CDR3 comprises 16 residues. The germline V and J ends were trimmed by 0 bases and 7 bases, with 20 bases remaining between them. Here the CDR3 reads CASSLGMEGAPGEQYF. For the CDR3, the DNA is TGCGCCAGCAGCTTGGGGATGGAGGGAGCCCCGGGGGAGCAGTACTTC.

The V and J genes are TRBV7-2 and TRBJ2-1; D gene ambiguous. V was pared by 3 bases and J by 10 bases, with 10 bases between. Germline CDR1 and CDR2: SGHTA and FQGNSA. The CDR3 is 12 amino acids. CDR3 DNA: TGTGCCAGCAGCTTTCAGCGAAACGAGCAGTTCTTC. As protein: CASSFQRNEQFF.

V gene TRBV9 combines with J gene TRBJ2-3; maybe TRBD1 (5 bases). V lost 0 bases, J lost 1 base, and 9 bases lay in between. This CDR3 is 15 amino acids long. Germline lookup yields CDR1 SGDLS and CDR2 YYNGEE. The chain's CDR3 is CASSVVQGGTDTQYF. CDR3 nucleotide sequence: TGTGCCAGCAGCGTAGTGCAGGGTGGCACAGATACGCAGTATTTT.

This CDR3 is CASSKYRGDQETQYF. Here the CDR3 DNA reads TGTGCCAGCAGTAAATACAGGGGGGACCAAGAGACCCAGTACTTC. This rearrangement joins TRBV27 to TRBJ2-5, with 8 bases fitting TRBD1. CDR1 and CDR2 from the germline V gene are MNHEY and SMNVEV (reference sequence). V lost 5 bases to trimming and J lost 0 bases; unmatched junction nucleotides: 5. CDR3 size: 15 residues.